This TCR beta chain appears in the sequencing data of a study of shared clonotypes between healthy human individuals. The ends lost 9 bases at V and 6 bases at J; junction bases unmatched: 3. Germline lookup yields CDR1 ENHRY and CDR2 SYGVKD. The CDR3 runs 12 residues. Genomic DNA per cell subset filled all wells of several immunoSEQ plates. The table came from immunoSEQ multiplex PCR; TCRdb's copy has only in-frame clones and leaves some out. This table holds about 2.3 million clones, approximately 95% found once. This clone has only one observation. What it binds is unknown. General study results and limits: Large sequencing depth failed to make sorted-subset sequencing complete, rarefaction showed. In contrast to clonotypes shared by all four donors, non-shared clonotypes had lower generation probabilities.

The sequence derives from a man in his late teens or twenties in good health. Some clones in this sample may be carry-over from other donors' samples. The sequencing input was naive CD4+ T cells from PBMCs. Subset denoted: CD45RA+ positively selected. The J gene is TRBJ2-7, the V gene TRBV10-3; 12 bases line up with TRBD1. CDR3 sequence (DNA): TGTGCCATGGGACAGGGGGCCCGCGAGCAGTACTTC. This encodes CAMGQGAREQYF.